One sample yielded the 24 T cell receptor beta chains listed below, sequenced in a study of Ad26.COV2.S vaccination and SARS-CoV-2 variants. Treatment indicated: 15 to 20 received Ad26.COV2.S at low or high dose, single or two shots; about 5 received placebo; per-sample allocation not given. Sample collection was performed on day 63 after the first vaccine or placebo injection. TCRdb's table, derived via immunoSEQ multiplex PCR, lists solely in-frame clones and lacks some. The data contain about 440,000 clones, about 90% of them singletons. Specimen: peripheral blood, collected in a trial of Ad26.COV2.S vaccine versus placebo. Receptors were obtained from a person between 18 and 65 years old who received the Ad26.COV2.S COVID-19 vaccine or a placebo.

The chain couples TRBV28 to TRBJ1-1; D gene ambiguous. The V end was cut by 6 bases, the J end by 2 bases, with 10 bases between. The germline V gene has CDR1 MDHEN and CDR2 SYDVKM. This CDR3 is built from 13 residues. For the CDR3, the DNA is TGTGCCAGCAGCCCCGGGCACAACACTGAAGCTTTCTTT. Its translation: CASSPGHNTEAFF.

V is TRBV2 and J is TRBJ2-7, with 10 bases that match TRBD1. The trim removed 7 bases at V and 6 bases at J, leaving 3 bases unmatched. CDR3 length equals 12 residues. The germline V gene has CDR1 SNHLY and CDR2 FYNNEI. The CDR3 loop reads CASTRQGAEQYF. DNA for the CDR3: TGTGCCAGCACTCGACAGGGGGCCGAGCAGTACTTC.

The V call is TRBV3-1 (or the pseudogene TRBV3-2), the J call TRBJ1-6; D gene unclear. V was shortened by 0 bases and J by 7 bases, with 19 bases between the two germline ends. This CDR3 is built from 18 residues. Germline V gene data show CDR1 as LGHDT and CDR2 as YNNKEL (reference sequence). CDR3 bases: TGTGCCAGCAGCCAAGATCTTGGAGTAGGGATCCGCAATTCACCCCTCCACTTT. It encodes CASSQDLGVGIRNSPLHF.

This clone has only a few counts. Other DNA sequences in the sample encode the same CDR3. The gene calls are TRBV7-8 and TRBJ1-2; 11 bases align to TRBD1. J gave up 7 bases and V 5 bases, and 3 bases lay outside the gene matches. Germline values: CDR1 SGHVS, CDR2 FQNEAQ. The CDR3 is 13 amino acids. CDR3 residues: CASSLGTGGGYTF. The CDR3 DNA reads as TGTGCCAGCAGCCTCGGGACAGGGGGTGGCTACACCTTC.

The V gene is TRBV2, the J gene TRBJ2-5, with no clear D. The V gene lost 5 bases and the J gene lost 0 bases, with 1 base spanning the gap. Germline loops: CDR1 SNHLY, CDR2 FYNNEI. The CDR3 has 11 residues. The CDR3 spells CASSNQETQYF. The CDR3 bases are TGTGCCAGCAGTAACCAAGAGACCCAGTACTTC.

The rearrangement uses TRBV28 and TRBJ2-5, with D possibly matching TRBD2 (5 bases). Germline values: CDR1 MDHEN, CDR2 SYDVKM. V was clipped by 6 bases and J by 5 bases, with 10 bases between them. The CDR3 totals 12 residues. CDR3 residues: CASSGVLETQYF. In DNA, the CDR3 is TGTGCCAGCAGCGGGGTCTTGGAGACCCAGTACTTC. Together with reference TRBV28 and TRBJ2-5, the CDR3 gives the full variable domain: DVKVTQSSRYLVKRTGEKVFLECVQDMDHENMFWYRQDPGLGLRLIYFSYDVKMKEKGDIPEGYSVSREKKERFSLILESASTNQTSMYLCASSGVLETQYFGPGTRLLVL.

The chain carries TRBV7-9 and TRBJ2-3; D uncertain. Germline V gives CDR1 SEHNR, CDR2 FQNEAQ (reference sequence). The CDR3 loop spans 12 amino acids. Trimming took 5 bases from V and 8 from J, leaving 11 bases between them. The CDR3 sequence is CASSPVDVTQYF. CDR3 bases: TGTGCCAGCAGCCCGGTCGACGTTACGCAGTATTTT.

The J gene is TRBJ2-5, the V gene TRBV7-6; 7 nucleotides match TRBD2. V shed 1 base, J shed 3 bases, and the junction held 5 bases outside the gene matches. Germline lookup yields CDR1 SGHVS and CDR2 FNYEAQ. The CDR3 length is 15 residues. In DNA form, the CDR3 reads TGTGCCAGCAGCTTAGTAGCCCTAGCGGAAGAGACCCAGTACTTC. Translated: CASSLVALAEETQYF.

Turning to this clone: Different DNA sequences within this sample yield the same CDR3. The V and J genes are TRBV20-1 and TRBJ1-2; D is undetermined. Trimming removed 6 bases at V and 5 bases at J, with 7 bases between. CDR3 length: 10 residues. Per the germline V gene, CDR1 is DFQATT and CDR2 is SNEGSKA (reference sequence). The CDR3 region is CSASGYGYTF. The DNA for the CDR3 is TGCAGTGCCTCTGGGTATGGCTACACCTTC.

This sequence joins TRBV20-1 and TRBJ2-2; D gene ambiguous. The CDR3 extends over 14 amino acids. Germline values: CDR1 DFQATT, CDR2 SNEGSKA (reference sequence). Trimming pared 3 bases from V and 0 bases from J, leaving 8 bases between. CDR3 region: CSASMESNTGELFF. In nucleotides, the CDR3 is TGCAGTGCTAGTATGGAATCGAACACCGGGGAGCTGTTTTTT.

V gene TRBV5-1 combines with J gene TRBJ2-1, with 10 bases fitting TRBD2. V was clipped by 1 base and J by 8 bases; unmatched bases: 6. The CDR3 extends over 15 amino acids. From germline, CDR1 is SGHRS and CDR2 YFSETQ. The CDR3 region is CASSLSGTSADEQFF. The DNA of the CDR3 is TGCGCCAGCAGCTTGTCGGGGACTAGCGCCGATGAGCAGTTCTTC.

V is TRBV18 and J is TRBJ2-7; 9 positions match TRBD1. Germline V CDR1 and CDR2: KGHSH, LQKENI. The CDR3 covers 16 residues. J gave up 2 bases and V 3 bases, and 8 bases lay outside the gene matches. The CDR3 loop is CASSPRMGTGPYEQYF. DNA of the CDR3: TGTGCCAGCTCACCCCGAATGGGGACAGGGCCCTACGAGCAGTACTTC.

The chain employs TRBV30 and TRBJ2-1; TRBD1 might be the D (6 bases). Germline V CDR1 and CDR2: GTSNPN, SVGIG (reference sequence). The CDR3 is 15 amino acids. V lost 2 bases to trimming and J lost 0 bases, with 11 bases between them. The CDR3 sequence is CAWSTADSSYNEQFF. Here the CDR3 DNA reads TGTGCCTGGAGTACGGCGGACAGCTCCTACAATGAGCAGTTCTTC. Together with reference TRBV30 and TRBJ2-1, the CDR3 gives the full variable domain: SQTIHQWPATLVQPVGSPLSLECTVEGTSNPNLYWYRQAAGRGLQLLFYSVGIGQISSEVPQNLSASRPQDRQFILSSKKLLLSDSGFYLCAWSTADSSYNEQFFGPGTRLTVL.

The chain employs TRBV5-5 and TRBJ2-7; D possibly corresponds to TRBD2 (6 bases). The length of the CDR3 is 15 residues. V was cut by 4 bases and J by 7 bases, with 21 bases left in between. The V gene's germline CDR1 is SGHKS and CDR2 YYEKEE (reference sequence). In nucleotides, the CDR3 is TGTGCCAGCAGCCTGGCGGGGCAGAAGGGAACGGAGCAGTACTTC. This translates into CASSLAGQKGTEQYF.

Here the CDR3 reads CASSLDQRAYEQYF. As DNA, the CDR3 is TGTGCCAGCAGCTTGGACCAGCGGGCCTACGAGCAGTACTTC. The chain combines TRBV5-4 with TRBJ2-7, with a possible D match to TRBD2 (6 bases). This CDR3 has 14 residues. Trimming took off 0 bases at V and 2 bases at J, with 9 bases between the two ends. Germline CDR1 and CDR2: SGHNT and YYREEE (reference sequence).

The chain combines TRBV6-1 with TRBJ2-7; D possibly corresponds to TRBD1 (6 bases). The CDR3 is 15 residues long. Germline assignment: CDR1 MNHNS and CDR2 SASEGT. V dropped 2 bases and J dropped 6 bases, with 17 bases sitting between them. The CDR3 reads CASSEQWQGTREQYF. The CDR3 coding sequence is TGTGCCAGCAGTGAACAGTGGCAGGGGACCCGCGAGCAGTACTTC.

The V and J genes are TRBV19 and TRBJ2-1; 7 nucleotides agree with TRBD2. Germline values: CDR1 LNHDA, CDR2 SQIVND (reference sequence). The CDR3 is 11 amino acids. The trim removed 7 bases at V and 10 bases at J, leaving 4 bases unmatched. DNA of the CDR3: TGTGCCAGTACGGGGGGTACAGAGCAGTTCTTC. Translation gives CASTGGTEQFF.

This chain uses TRBV4-3 with TRBJ2-7; TRBD1 matches 9 bases. The CDR3 totals 14 residues. The J segment lost 2 bases and the V segment lost 5 bases, leaving 4 bases of the junction unmatched. The germline V gene encodes CDR1 LGHNA and CDR2 YSLEER. CDR3 region: CASSSDRGTYEQYF. The DNA of the CDR3 is TGCGCCAGCAGCTCGGACAGGGGTACCTACGAGCAGTACTTC.

The chain uses TRBV12-3 or TRBV12-4 and TRBJ2-1; D not certain. The CDR3 contains 11 residues. V shed 8 bases and J shed 10 bases, with 12 bases lying between them. The chain's CDR3 is CASERMDEQFF. The CDR3 DNA follows: TGTGCCAGCGAGAGAATGGACGAGCAGTTCTTC.

The chain links TRBV5-6 to TRBJ2-3; weak D call: TRBD1 (6 bases). Germline lookup yields CDR1 SGHDT and CDR2 YYEEEE. V lost 0 bases and J lost 2, with 7 bases in between. This CDR3 has 14 residues. This CDR3 is CASSLGTVTDTQYF. In DNA, the CDR3 is TGTGCCAGCAGCTTGGGGACAGTCACAGATACGCAGTATTTT.

The CDR3 loop reads CASSQRSTDTQYF. The CDR3 DNA sequence: TGTGCCAGCAGTCAGCGGAGCACAGATACGCAGTATTTT. The chain uses TRBV27 and TRBJ2-3; the D gene is possibly TRBD2 (5 bases). The CDR3 contains 13 residues. Germline loops: CDR1 MNHEY, CDR2 SMNVEV (reference sequence). V was clipped by 5 bases and J by 0 bases, with 6 bases between them.

The V gene is TRBV10-3, the J gene TRBJ2-7, with 9 positions matching TRBD2. Germline V gives CDR1 ENHRY, CDR2 SYGVKD. This CDR3 is 16 amino acids long. Trimming took 0 bases from V and 3 from J; bases not matched to a gene: 6. In DNA form, the CDR3 reads TGTGCCATCAGTGAGTCTAGCGGGAGTGCCAACTACGAGCAGTACTTC. Its translation: CAISESSGSANYEQYF.

The rearrangement uses TRBV28 and TRBJ2-3, with 7 bases lining up with TRBD2. This CDR3 region has 15 residues. J was trimmed by 0 bases and V by 6 bases; bases with no gene match: 6. Germline V gene lookup returns CDR1 MDHEN and CDR2 SYDVKM. For the CDR3, the DNA is TGTGCCAGCAGAGCTGGCGGGAGAAGCACAGATACGCAGTATTTT. Its translation: CASRAGGRSTDTQYF.

The chain has TRBV5-1 and TRBJ2-7; D possibly corresponds to TRBD1 (6 bases). Per germline, CDR1 SGHRS and CDR2 YFSETQ. V lost 3 bases, J lost 2 bases, and 12 bases lay in between. The CDR3 has 14 residues. CDR3: CASSSYDRTYEQYF. The CDR3 region has the DNA TGCGCCAGCAGCTCCTACGACAGGACCTACGAGCAGTACTTC.